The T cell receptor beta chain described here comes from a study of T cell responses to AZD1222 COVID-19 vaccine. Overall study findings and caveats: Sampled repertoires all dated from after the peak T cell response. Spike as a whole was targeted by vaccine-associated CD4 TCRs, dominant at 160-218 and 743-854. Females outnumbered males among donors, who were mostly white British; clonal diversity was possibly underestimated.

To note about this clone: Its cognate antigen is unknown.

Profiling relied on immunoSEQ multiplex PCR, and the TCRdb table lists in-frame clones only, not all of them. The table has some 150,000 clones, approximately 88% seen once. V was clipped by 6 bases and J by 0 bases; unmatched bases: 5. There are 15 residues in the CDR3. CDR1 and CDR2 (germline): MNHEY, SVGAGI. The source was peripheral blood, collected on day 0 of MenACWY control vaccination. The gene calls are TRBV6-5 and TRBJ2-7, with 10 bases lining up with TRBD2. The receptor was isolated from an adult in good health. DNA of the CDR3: TGTGCCAGCAGGGTCCTAGCGGGAGACTCCTACGAGCAGTACTTC. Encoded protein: CASRVLAGDSYEQYF.